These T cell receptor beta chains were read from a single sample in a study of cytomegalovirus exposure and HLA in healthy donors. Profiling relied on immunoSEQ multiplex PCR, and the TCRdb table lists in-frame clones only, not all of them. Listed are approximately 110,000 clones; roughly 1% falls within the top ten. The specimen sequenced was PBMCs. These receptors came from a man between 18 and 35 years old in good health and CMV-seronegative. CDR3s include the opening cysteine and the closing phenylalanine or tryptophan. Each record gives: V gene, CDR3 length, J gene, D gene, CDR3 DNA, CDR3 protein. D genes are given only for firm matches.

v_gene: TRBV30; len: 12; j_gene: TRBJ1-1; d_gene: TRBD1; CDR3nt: TGTGCCTTAGGACAGGGGGGCACTGAAGCTTTCTTT; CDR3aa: CALGQGGTEAFF
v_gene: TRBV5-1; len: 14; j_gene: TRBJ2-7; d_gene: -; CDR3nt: TGCGCCAGCAGCTTGTCAGGGCAGGAGGGCGAGCAGTACTTC; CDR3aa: CASSLSGQEGEQYF
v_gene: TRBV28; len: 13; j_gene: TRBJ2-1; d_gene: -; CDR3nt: TGTGCCAGCAGTCTAGCGAATAACAATGAGCAGTTCTTC; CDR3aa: CASSLANNNEQFF
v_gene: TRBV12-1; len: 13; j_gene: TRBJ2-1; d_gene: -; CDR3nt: TGTGCCCCGCTCGGGAGCTCCTACAATGAGCAGTTCTTC; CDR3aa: CAPLGSSYNEQFF
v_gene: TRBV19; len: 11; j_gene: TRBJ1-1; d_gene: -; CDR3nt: TGTGCCAGTAGTATAGGACTAGAAGCTTTCTTT; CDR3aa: CASSIGLEAFF
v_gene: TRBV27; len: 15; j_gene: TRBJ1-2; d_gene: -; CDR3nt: TGTGCCAGCAGTCCCTCGGGACAAACCTCCTATGGCTACACCTTC; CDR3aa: CASSPSGQTSYGYTF
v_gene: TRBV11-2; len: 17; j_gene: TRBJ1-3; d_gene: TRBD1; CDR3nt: TGTGCCAGCAGCCCTGACCGGGACAGGGCCTCTGGAAACACCATATATTTT; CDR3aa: CASSPDRDRASGNTIYF
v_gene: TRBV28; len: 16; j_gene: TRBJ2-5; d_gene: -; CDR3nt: TGTGCCAGCAGTTACCCTCTACAGGGCTATAAAGAGACCCAGTACTTC; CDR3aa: CASSYPLQGYKETQYF
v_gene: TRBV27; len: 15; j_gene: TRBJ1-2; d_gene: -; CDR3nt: TGTGCCAGCAGTTTAGCTCTAGGGGTAGATGGTGGCTACACCTTC; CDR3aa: CASSLALGVDGGYTF
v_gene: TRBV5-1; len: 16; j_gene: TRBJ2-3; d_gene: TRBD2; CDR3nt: TGCGCCAGCAGCTTGGGGACTAGCGGTAGCACAGATACGCAGTATTTT; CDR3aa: CASSLGTSGSTDTQYF
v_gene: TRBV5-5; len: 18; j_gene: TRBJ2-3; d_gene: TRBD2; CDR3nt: TGTGCCAGCAGCTTAGGACTAGCGGGGGCGCCTAGCACAGATACGCAGTATTTT; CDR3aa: CASSLGLAGAPSTDTQYF
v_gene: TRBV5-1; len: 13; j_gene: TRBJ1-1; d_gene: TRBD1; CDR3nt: TGCGCCAGCAGCTTGCAGGGGGGCACTGAAGCTTTCTTT; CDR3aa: CASSLQGGTEAFF
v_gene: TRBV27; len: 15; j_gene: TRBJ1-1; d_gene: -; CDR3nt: TGTGCCAGCAACAAAAACCGCGGGGGAAACACTGAAGCTTTCTTT; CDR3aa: CASNKNRGGNTEAFF
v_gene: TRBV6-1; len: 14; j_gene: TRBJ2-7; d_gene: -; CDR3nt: TGTGCCAGCAGTGAATACGGGATCTCCTACGAGCAGTACTTC; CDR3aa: CASSEYGISYEQYF
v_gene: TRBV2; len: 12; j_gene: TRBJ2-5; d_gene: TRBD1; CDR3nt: TGTGCCAGCAGTGACAGGGGGGAGACCCAGTACTTC; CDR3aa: CASSDRGETQYF
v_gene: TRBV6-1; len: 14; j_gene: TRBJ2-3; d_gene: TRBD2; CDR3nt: TGTGCCAGCAGCGGGACTAGCGGGAGTGATACGCAGTATTTT; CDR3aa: CASSGTSGSDTQYF
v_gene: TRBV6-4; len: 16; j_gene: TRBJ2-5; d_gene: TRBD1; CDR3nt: TGTGCCAGCAGTCCTGAATGGACAGGTTTTATGGAGACCCAGTACTTC; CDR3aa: CASSPEWTGFMETQYF
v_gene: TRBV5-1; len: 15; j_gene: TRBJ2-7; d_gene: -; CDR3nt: TGCGCCAGCAGCTTGGGGCTGGCGGGAACCTACGAGCAGTACTTC; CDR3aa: CASSLGLAGTYEQYF
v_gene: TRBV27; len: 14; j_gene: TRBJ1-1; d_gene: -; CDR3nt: TGTGCCAGCAGCCCCCACGGCAGGGTAAGGGAAGCTTTCTTT; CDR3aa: CASSPHGRVREAFF
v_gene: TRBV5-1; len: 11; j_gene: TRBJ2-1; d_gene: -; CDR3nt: TGCGCCAGCAGCCTCGGTAATGAGCAGTTCTTC; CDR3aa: CASSLGNEQFF
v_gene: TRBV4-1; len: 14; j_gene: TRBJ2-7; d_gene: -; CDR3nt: TGCGCCAGGCGGTCGGCACAACCTGCCTACGAGCAGTACTTC; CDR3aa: CARRSAQPAYEQYF